These 12 T cell receptor beta chains came from one sample sequenced in a study of T-cell reconstitution after alpha-beta-depleted transplantation in children. Construction of the TCRbeta library involved unique molecular identifiers. TCRdb re-called the PCR reads through MiXCR, storing one row per CDR3 protein. The sample has some 280,000 distinct CDR3 sequences, 9.9% seen once. Material: PBMCs from the stem cell graft donor, obtained from the stem cell graft. Every receptor here comes from a human donor who donated a stem cell graft to a child with SCID.

This clonotype was detected a few times. This chain uses TRBV12-3 or TRBV12-4 with TRBJ1-5; D remains ambiguous. Trimming removed 5 bases at V and 2 bases at J, with 16 bases between. This CDR3 has 16 residues. The CDR3 region has the DNA TGTGCCAGCAGTCCGGGGATCCAATCGGGCAATCAGCCCCAGCATTTT. As protein: CASSPGIQSGNQPQHF.

This clonotype was seen more than once but under ten times. This chain links TRBV19 with TRBJ2-1; perhaps TRBD2 as D (6 bases). Germline V gene sequence: CDR1 LNHDA, CDR2 SQIVND (reference sequence). V was pared by 1 base and J by 1 base, with 8 bases between. This CDR3 has 15 residues. As DNA, the CDR3 is TGTGCCAGTAGTATAGCGGGGGATTCCTACAATGAGCAGTTCTTC. This codes for CASSIAGDSYNEQFF.

In its sample, this clonotype was seen a few times. J is TRBJ2-2 and V is TRBV12-3 or TRBV12-4; 8 bases align to TRBD1. V shed 1 base and J 6 bases; nucleotides not matched to a gene: 7. This CDR3 has 16 amino acids. CDR3: CASSLGGQGYSGELFF. CDR3 nucleotide sequence: TGTGCCAGCAGTTTAGGTGGACAGGGTTATTCCGGGGAGCTGTTTTTT.

This clonotype has only a few counts. The gene calls are TRBV7-9 and TRBJ1-5; 8 bases match TRBD1. After removal of 5 bases from V and 15 bases from J, the junction contained 12 bases not matched to a gene. The germline CDR1 and CDR2 sequences are SEHNR and FQNEAQ (reference sequence). This CDR3 is 13 amino acids long. CDR3 nucleotide sequence: TGTGCCAGCAGCCCCACAGCCGGGACAGGCCTGCATTTT. Translated, it gives CASSPTAGTGLHF.

This clonotype was recorded a few times. The V and J genes are TRBV6-5 and TRBJ2-7; 8 bases fit TRBD2. CDR3 length equals 15 residues. CDR1 is MNHEY and CDR2 is SVGAGI in the germline V gene. After removal of 4 bases from V and 0 bases from J, the junction contained 5 bases not matched to a gene. CDR3 DNA: TGTGCCAGCAGTTCCCCGGGACTAGTCTCCTACGAGCAGTACTTC. Residues: CASSSPGLVSYEQYF.

This clonotype was observed a handful of times. The chain joins TRBV4-2 to TRBJ1-5; 7 nucleotides line up with TRBD1. This CDR3 has 16 residues. CDR1 is LGHNA and CDR2 is YNFKEQ in the germline V gene. V lost 5 bases and J lost 3; bases outside the gene matches: 10. DNA for the CDR3: TGTGCCAGCAGCTTTGGGCAGGGGGTCCCCAATCAGCCCCAGCATTTT. Translating it yields CASSFGQGVPNQPQHF.

The chain has TRBV9 and TRBJ2-7; 7 nucleotides agree with TRBD1. Germline assignment: CDR1 SGDLS and CDR2 YYNGEE. This CDR3 spans 16 amino acids. V gave up 0 bases and J gave up 0 bases; unmatched junction bases: 6. CDR3 residues: CASSVEPGQSSYEQYF. The DNA for the CDR3 is TGTGCCAGCAGCGTAGAACCGGGACAGAGCTCCTACGAGCAGTACTTC.

The CDR3 sequence: CASRPGLSYEWQYF. CDR3 nucleotide sequence: TGTGCCAGCAGGCCAGGACTGAGCTACGAGTGGCAGTACTTC. The V call is TRBV28, the J call TRBJ2-7; D may be TRBD2 (5 bases). CDR3 length: 14 amino acids. Trimming stripped 6 bases from V and 9 bases from J, with 21 bases between. Germline CDR1 is MDHEN and CDR2 is SYDVKM.

This clonotype appeared a few times. This chain links TRBV5-1 with TRBJ2-3; maybe TRBD1 (6 bases). The CDR3 spans 15 residues. CDR1 and CDR2 (germline): SGHRS, YFSETQ. V was cut by 3 bases and J by 1 base, with 12 bases left in between. In DNA form, the CDR3 reads TGCGCCAGCAGCTCGGGACAAGCTGGCACAGATACGCAGTATTTT. Protein: CASSSGQAGTDTQYF.

The chain joins TRBV7-9 to TRBJ2-7; D gene unclear. V lost 2 bases to trimming and J lost 1 base, with 12 bases between them. The length of the CDR3 is 15 residues. CDR1 is SEHNR and CDR2 is FQNEAQ in the germline V gene (reference sequence). The CDR3 sequence is CASSLITGPSYEQYF. CDR3 DNA: TGTGCCAGCAGCTTAATCACCGGGCCTTCCTACGAGCAGTACTTC.

This clonotype was recorded at least ten times. The chain is built from TRBV7-8 and TRBJ2-1; TRBD2 aligns across 15 bases. Germline-derived CDR1 and CDR2 are SGHVS and FQNEAQ. The CDR3 loop spans 16 amino acids. The J segment lost 1 base and the V segment lost 5 bases, leaving 0 bases of the junction unmatched. CDR3 sequence reads: CASSGTSGGSYNEQFF. CDR3 coding DNA: TGTGCCAGCAGCGGGACTAGCGGGGGGTCCTACAATGAGCAGTTCTTC.

This clonotype was counted only a few times. V gene TRBV5-1 combines with J gene TRBJ2-7; D is possibly TRBD1 or TRBD2 (5 bases each). V lost 2 bases and J 4 bases, leaving 13 bases between the germline ends. The CDR3 sequence is 14 residues long. The germline gives CDR1 SGHRS, CDR2 YFSETQ. CDR3 loop: CASSFKGPLYEQYF. DNA of the CDR3: TGCGCCAGCAGCTTCAAGGGACCTTTATACGAGCAGTACTTC.